This passage covers 23 T cell receptor beta chains from one sample sequenced in a study of beta chain features in type 1 diabetes. The entirety of the isolated RNA underwent reverse transcription, so expressed TCRB transcripts were sequenced. Here immunoSEQ multiplex PCR was the method, and the copy in TCRdb shows in-frame clones only, minus some. The profile covers 400,000 to 600,000 clones, with 30% appearing a single time and around 0.065% taken by the ten largest. The sequencing sample was made of naive CD4+ T cells from blood. These receptors were taken from a man aged 18 to 29 in good health.

This clone was picked up a small number of times. The V call is TRBV6-5, the J call TRBJ2-7; 8 positions match TRBD1. V shed 7 bases, J shed 1 base, and the junction held 3 bases outside the gene matches. Germline V gene lookup returns CDR1 MNHEY and CDR2 SVGAGI. The length of the CDR3 is 13 residues. The CDR3 DNA is TGTGCCAGCATGGACAGGGAGTCCTACGAGCAGTACTTC. The encoded protein is CASMDRESYEQYF.

The genes are TRBV5-6 and TRBJ1-4; TRBD1 is a possible D gene (6 bases). The CDR3 has 14 residues. V lost 0 bases and J lost 8, with 11 bases in between. Germline values: CDR1 SGHDT, CDR2 YYEEEE. The CDR3: CASSLAGQEEKLFF. The CDR3, as DNA: TGTGCCAGCAGCTTGGCGGGACAAGAGGAAAAACTGTTTTTT. The complete variable domain, with remaining parts taken from reference TRBV5-6 and TRBJ1-4, reads DAGVTQSPTHLIKTRGQQVTLRCSPKSGHDTVSWYQQALGQGPQFIFQYYEEEERQRGNFPDRFSGHQFPNYSSELNVNALLLGDSALYLCASSLAGQEEKLFFGSGTQLSVL.

The chain couples TRBV20-1 to TRBJ2-1; possibly TRBD1 for D (5 bases). This CDR3 has 10 residues. Germline-derived CDR1 and CDR2 are DFQATT and SNEGSKA (reference sequence). Trimming took off 5 bases at V and 6 bases at J, with 5 bases between the two ends. The CDR3 sequence: CSAQGNEQFF. The CDR3, as DNA: TGCAGTGCTCAGGGCAATGAGCAGTTCTTC.

This clone appeared a few times. The V gene is TRBV29-1, the J gene TRBJ2-3; 9 bases fit TRBD2. Unmatched junction bases numbered 7, after V lost 7 bases and J lost 8 bases. The CDR3 is made up of 12 amino acids. The germline CDR1 and CDR2 sequences are SQVTM and ANQGSEA. CDR3 sequence reads: CSGVAGESTQYF. Here the CDR3 DNA reads TGCAGCGGCGTAGCGGGAGAGAGTACGCAGTATTTT.

The rearrangement joins TRBV7-7 to TRBJ2-7; 12 nucleotides match TRBD1. Germline trimming cut 5 bases from V and 5 bases from J; bases unmatched to any gene: 13. CDR3 length equals 17 residues. Germline V gene lookup returns CDR1 SSHAT and CDR2 FNYEAQ (reference sequence). The CDR3 bases are TGTGCCAGCAGCCCCATTCAGGGACAGGGGGCGACCAACGAGCAGTACTTC. Protein: CASSPIQGQGATNEQYF. The whole variable domain, filled in from reference TRBV7-7 and TRBJ2-7, reads GAGVSQSPRYKVTKRGQDVTLRCDPISSHATLYWYQQALGQGPEFLTYFNYEAQPDKSGLPSDRFSAERPEGSISTLTIQRTEQRDSAMYRCASSPIQGQGATNEQYFGPGTRLTVT.

In DNA form, the CDR3 reads TGTGCCAGCAGCCTTGGCGGGGAAGCTTTCTTT. Translated: CASSLGGEAFF. This chain connects TRBV6-5 to TRBJ1-1; D gene unclear. The CDR3 sequence is 11 residues long. V shed 6 bases and J shed 8 bases, with 10 bases lying between them. Germline CDR1 reads MNHEY; CDR2 reads SVGAGI.

The chain has TRBV4-2 and TRBJ2-7, with 8 bases identical to TRBD2. Trimming removed 8 bases from V and 6 bases from J; junction bases left unmatched: 9. The CDR3 contains 13 residues. Germline V lookup: CDR1 LGHNA, CDR2 YNFKEQ. CDR3 DNA sequence: TGTGCCAGCGCCCCACGGGAGGGTGTCGAGCAGTACTTC. Protein: CASAPREGVEQYF.

The chain joins TRBV29-1 to TRBJ2-5; D may correspond to TRBD1 or TRBD2 (5 bases each). Germline V lookup: CDR1 SQVTM, CDR2 ANQGSEA. The CDR3 spans 16 residues. Trimming pared 0 bases from V and 5 bases from J, leaving 19 bases between. The CDR3 sequence: CSVEDQRGAFEETQYF. As DNA, the CDR3 is TGCAGCGTTGAAGATCAACGAGGGGCGTTCGAGGAGACCCAGTACTTC.

The chain couples TRBV28 to TRBJ2-1; the match to TRBD2 covers 10 bases. The trim removed 2 bases at V and 0 bases at J, leaving 1 base unmatched. The CDR3 sequence is 16 residues long. Germline V gene sequence: CDR1 MDHEN, CDR2 SYDVKM. Written as DNA, the CDR3 is TGTGCCAGCAGTTTAACTAGCGGGATCTCCTACAATGAGCAGTTCTTC. It is translated as CASSLTSGISYNEQFF.

There are a few counts of this clone. This chain joins TRBV13 and TRBJ2-1; the match to TRBD2 covers 7 bases. J lost 5 bases, V lost 3 bases, and 7 bases had no gene match. Per germline, CDR1 PRHDT and CDR2 FYEKMQ (reference sequence). This CDR3 comprises 15 residues. This CDR3 reads CASSLRGKANNEQFF. The CDR3 DNA reads as TGTGCCAGCAGCTTGCGGGGGAAAGCTAACAATGAGCAGTTCTTC.

This clone was detected only a few times. The gene calls are TRBV11-2 and TRBJ2-3; perhaps D is TRBD1 or TRBD2 (5 bases each). From germline, CDR1 is SGHAT and CDR2 FQNNGV. V lost 2 bases and J lost 4, with 13 bases in between. The CDR3 consists of 15 residues. CDR3: CASSLRGAGADTQYF. CDR3 sequence (DNA): TGTGCCAGCAGCTTACGAGGGGCTGGCGCAGATACGCAGTATTTT.

This clone was seen a few times. The sample has other DNA sequences that encode this CDR3 too. The chain joins TRBV29-1 to TRBJ2-1, with TRBD2 identical over 8 bases. The CDR3 extends over 13 amino acids. CDR1 SQVTM and CDR2 ANQGSEA come from the germline V gene. Trimming took 4 bases from V and 4 from J; bases not matched to a gene: 3. This CDR3 reads CSVAGRAYNEQFF. The CDR3 region has the DNA TGCAGCGTTGCCGGGAGGGCGTACAATGAGCAGTTCTTC.

This clone was seen a handful of times. The CDR3 nucleotides are TGCAGCGTGGGACAGGGATTGGAGTTAAGCAATCAGCCCCAGCATTTT. This translates into CSVGQGLELSNQPQHF. The chain employs TRBV29-1 and TRBJ1-5; 9 bases are a match to TRBD1. V lost 6 bases and J lost 1; bases outside the gene matches: 10. This CDR3 is 16 amino acids long. The germline V gene encodes CDR1 SQVTM and CDR2 ANQGSEA.

In DNA, the CDR3 is TGCAGCGTGACGCGGGCCACTCAAGTGAACGAGCAGTACTTC. The encoded protein is CSVTRATQVNEQYF. This chain joins TRBV29-1 and TRBJ2-7; D is possibly TRBD2 (5 bases). The CDR3 loop spans 14 amino acids. Germline V gives CDR1 SQVTM, CDR2 ANQGSEA. The V and J ends lost 6 bases and 5 bases respectively, with 20 bases between them.

This clone has a handful of counts. The junction departs from the called germline gene at one end, perhaps through a read error. This chain connects TRBV6-5 to TRBJ2-7, with 10 bases matching TRBD1. This CDR3 spans 14 amino acids. Per the germline V gene, CDR1 is MNHEY and CDR2 is SVGAGI. The CDR3 DNA is TGTGCCAGCAGTTCCCTCAAGGGACAGGGGCGTAATCACTTC. This sequence encodes CASSSLKGQGRNHF.

This sequence joins TRBV9 and TRBJ2-1, with 11 bases fitting TRBD2. There are 16 residues in the CDR3. Germline V lookup: CDR1 SGDLS, CDR2 YYNGEE. The J segment lost 8 bases and the V segment lost 0 bases, leaving 7 bases of the junction unmatched. The CDR3 region is CASSVELAGVRDEQFF. CDR3 DNA sequence: TGTGCCAGCAGCGTAGAACTAGCGGGAGTTCGCGATGAGCAGTTCTTC.

Only a few counts were recorded for this clone. The chain joins TRBV9 to TRBJ2-1; 9 bases map to TRBD2. Germline assignment: CDR1 SGDLS and CDR2 YYNGEE. The CDR3 spans 16 residues. Trimming took 3 bases from V and 2 from J; bases not matched to a gene: 6. In nucleotides, the CDR3 is TGTGCCAGCAGCGCAGACCTAGCGGGGACCTACAATGAGCAGTTCTTC. Translation gives CASSADLAGTYNEQFF.

The V call is TRBV7-9, the J call TRBJ1-2; D is unresolved. Trimming removed 5 bases at V and 8 bases at J, with 15 bases between. The germline gives CDR1 SEHNR, CDR2 FQNEAQ (reference sequence). The CDR3 extends over 13 amino acids. For the CDR3, the DNA is TGTGCCAGCAGCCCTCTCAGTGGCATGGGCTACACCTTC. It yields the protein CASSPLSGMGYTF.

The chain carries TRBV5-4 and TRBJ2-7; D perhaps matches TRBD1 (5 bases). The CDR3 loop spans 15 amino acids. CDR1 and CDR2 from the germline V gene are SGHNT and YYREEE (reference sequence). The V end was cut by 0 bases, the J end by 5 bases, with 15 bases between. The CDR3 DNA sequence: TGTGCCAGCAGCTTGGATGGGGCGCTTAGGAACGAGCAGTACTTC. Translating gives CASSLDGALRNEQYF.

This clone turned up a few times. One junction end does not reproduce the germline sequence, and a read error may be involved. The V and J genes are TRBV7-9 and TRBJ2-3, with 7 positions matching TRBD2. Germline V lookup: CDR1 SEHNR, CDR2 FQNEAQ (reference sequence). The CDR3 covers 15 residues. As DNA, the CDR3 is TGTGCCAGCAGCCTAGCAGCGGGGCGCACAGATACGCAGTATTTT. It encodes CASSLAAGRTDTQYF.

This clone was detected a few times. The chain is built from TRBV25-1 and TRBJ2-7; 10 bases match TRBD2. The trim removed 0 bases at V and 10 bases at J, leaving 6 bases unmatched. The CDR3 length is 14 residues. Per the germline V gene, CDR1 is MGHDK and CDR2 is SYGVNS. The DNA of the CDR3 is TGTGCCAGCAGTGAATATATGAGCGGGAGGGCTCAGTACTTC. This codes for CASSEYMSGRAQYF.

The chain couples TRBV9 to TRBJ2-7, with TRBD2 matching 15 bases. Germline V lookup: CDR1 SGDLS, CDR2 YYNGEE. After removal of 3 bases from V and 4 bases from J, the junction contained 5 bases not matched to a gene. The CDR3 covers 16 residues. CDR3 sequence reads: CASSAGTSGRRYEQYF. The CDR3 region has the DNA TGTGCCAGCAGCGCCGGGACTAGCGGGAGGCGGTACGAGCAGTACTTC.

This clone showed up just a few times. The V gene is TRBV29-1, the J gene TRBJ1-5; TRBD1 matches at 8 bases. Trimming took 4 bases from V and 7 from J; bases not matched to a gene: 6. The germline V gene encodes CDR1 SQVTM and CDR2 ANQGSEA. This CDR3 has 13 residues. The CDR3 DNA follows: TGCAGCGTTGCCTGGACAGGGAAACAGCCCCAGCATTTT. Protein sequence: CSVAWTGKQPQHF.